This T cell receptor beta chain was captured in a study of CD8 T cells in Susac syndrome. From blood CD8+ and CD4+ T cells, TCR beta sequences were generated. Negative isolation was applied to CD8+ and CD4+ T cells, and FACS enrichment was applied to TEMRA cells. Random hexamers served to reverse transcribe roughly 0.5 to 1 ug RNA. One entry per CDR3 protein, called by TCRdb with MiXCR from the immunoSEQ multiplex PCR reads. This sample has about 140,000 distinct CDR3 sequences, with just under 95% found just once. The CDR3 runs 15 residues. The germline V gene encodes CDR1 LGHNA and CDR2 YSLEER. Unmatched junction bases numbered 5, after V lost 4 bases and J lost 0 bases.

Sequencing was performed on CD4+ T cells from PBMCs. The rearrangement uses TRBV4-3 and TRBJ2-7, with 8 bases that match TRBD2. This sequence was found in a human donor with Susac syndrome. CDR3 protein: CASSPSSGPSYEQYF. The CDR3 nucleotides read TGCGCCAGCAGCCCATCTAGCGGGCCCTCCTACGAGCAGTACTTC.